Shown below are 22 T cell receptor beta chains from a single sample sequenced in a study of blood T cell repertoires in COVID-19 (dated by TCRdb to the early 2020s). Receptors were amplified or captured by the immunoSEQ multiplex PCR assay. Here the immuneACCESS table is served through TCRdb, limited to in-frame sequences with V and J called. Missing clones are a known gap in these copies; in checked studies unresolved V genes cover under half, and the rest lacks a known reason. Counted in this sample were around 150,000 clones; around 85% of them appeared once. Of the sample, less than 3.5% is held by the ten largest clones. The specimen was peripheral blood. The receptor set was obtained from a man aged 70 or older with acute or convalescent COVID-19.

The V gene is TRBV28, the J gene TRBJ1-4, with D possibly TRBD1 on 6 matching bases. The CDR3 has 18 residues. V gave up 5 bases and J gave up 4 bases, with 23 bases separating them. The germline V gene has CDR1 MDHEN and CDR2 SYDVKM. In DNA, the CDR3 is TGTGCCAGCAGTATACAAACTCTCTGGGGGCAGCGTAATGAAAAACTGTTTTTT. Amino acid sequence: CASSIQTLWGQRNEKLFF.

Notes on this clone: Other DNA sequences in the sample encode the same CDR3. This chain connects TRBV19 to TRBJ2-1; 10 bases agree with TRBD2. The V segment lost 1 base and the J segment 5 bases; nucleotides outside the gene matches: 2. From germline, CDR1 is LNHDA and CDR2 SQIVND (reference sequence). The CDR3 sequence is 15 residues long. DNA of the CDR3: TGTGCCAGTAGTATAGGGCTAGCGGGAGACAATGAGCAGTTCTTC. Translating it yields CASSIGLAGDNEQFF.

This rearrangement joins TRBV7-2 to TRBJ1-6, with 8 nucleotides matching TRBD1. V shed 4 bases and J 10 bases; nucleotides not matched to a gene: 12. CDR1 is SGHTA, CDR2 FQGNSA, per germline. There are 16 residues in the CDR3. CDR3 protein: CASSSQTGAAGSPLHF. The DNA for the CDR3 is TGTGCCAGCAGCTCGCAGACAGGGGCCGCCGGGTCACCCCTCCACTTT.

This sequence joins TRBV5-8 and TRBJ1-1, with D unclear. The germline CDR1 and CDR2 sequences are SGHTS and YDEGEE. The CDR3 covers 12 residues. Trimming cost V 5 bases and J 11 bases, with 16 bases left between them. The chain's CDR3 is CASSLREQSAFF. The DNA for the CDR3 is TGTGCCAGCAGTTTAAGGGAGCAATCGGCTTTCTTT.

The chain has TRBV6-4 and TRBJ2-3, with D perhaps matching TRBD2 (6 bases). Germline CDR1 reads MRHNA; CDR2 reads SNTAGT. Trimming removed 4 bases from V and 6 bases from J, with 11 bases in between. The CDR3 is made up of 13 amino acids. The CDR3, as DNA: TGTGCCAGCAGTGGGGGACTGCTTGATACGCAGTATTTT. It is translated as CASSGGLLDTQYF.

V is TRBV29-1 and J is TRBJ2-1; possibly TRBD1 for D (5 bases). The ends were cut back, 5 bases at V and 5 bases at J, with 10 bases in the middle. The germline gives CDR1 SQVTM, CDR2 ANQGSEA. The CDR3 spans 12 residues. CDR3 sequence reads: CSVLRQNNEQFF. Here the CDR3 DNA reads TGCAGCGTTCTCCGACAGAACAATGAGCAGTTCTTC.

This chain links TRBV19 with TRBJ1-1; no firm D call. Trimming stripped 1 base from V and 1 base from J, with 7 bases between. There are 14 residues in the CDR3. Germline V gene data show CDR1 as LNHDA and CDR2 as SQIVND (reference sequence). CDR3 sequence reads: CASSIGAGNTEAFF. The CDR3 nucleotides are TGTGCCAGTAGTATAGGGGCAGGGAACACTGAAGCTTTCTTT.

The chain has TRBV11-2 and TRBJ1-2; no clear D. The CDR3 has 14 amino acids. With 5 bases removed from V and 4 bases from J, the gap between germline ends came to 14 bases. Germline lookup yields CDR1 SGHAT and CDR2 FQNNGV. The CDR3 DNA reads TGTGCCAGCAGCATAACCGGGAGTGGCTATGGCTACACCTTC. Residues: CASSITGSGYGYTF. Looking up the rest from reference TRBV11-2 and TRBJ1-2 gives the full variable domain: EAGVAQSPRYKIIEKRQSVAFWCNPISGHATLYWYQQILGQGPKLLIQFQNNGVVDDSQLPKDRFSAERLKGVDSTLKIQPAKLEDSAVYLCASSITGSGYGYTFGSGTRLTVV.

The J gene is TRBJ2-1, the V gene TRBV27; 10 nucleotides align to TRBD2. V gave up 2 bases and J gave up 0 bases; unmatched junction bases: 10. The germline CDR1 and CDR2 sequences are MNHEY and SMNVEV (reference sequence). The CDR3 has 19 residues. Here the CDR3 reads CASSLERLAGVSSYNEQFF. The CDR3 DNA follows: TGTGCCAGCAGTTTAGAGCGGCTAGCGGGAGTGAGCTCCTACAATGAGCAGTTCTTC.

V and J are TRBV7-2 and TRBJ2-1, with TRBD2 matching 12 bases. Trimming cost V 5 bases and J 4 bases; bases outside gene matches: 9. Germline CDR1 reads SGHTA; CDR2 reads FQGNSA. This CDR3 region has 17 residues. CDR3 DNA sequence: TGTGCCAGCAGCGGAGGACTAGCGGGACTCCCTTACAATGAGCAGTTCTTC. Amino acid sequence: CASSGGLAGLPYNEQFF.

The chain joins TRBV7-2 to TRBJ2-3; TRBD2 is a possible D gene (6 bases). The V and J ends lost 7 bases and 1 base respectively, with 15 bases between them. In germline, CDR1 is SGHTA, CDR2 FQGNSA. The CDR3 runs 15 residues. This chain's CDR3 is CASTQRVGGTDTQYF. The CDR3 coding sequence is TGTGCCAGCACCCAGCGGGTGGGCGGCACAGATACGCAGTATTTT.

The chain carries TRBV11-3 and TRBJ2-5; 8 bases line up with TRBD2. The CDR3 spans 14 residues. V lost 3 bases and J lost 5; bases outside the gene matches: 5. From germline, CDR1 is SGHNT and CDR2 YENEEA. CDR3 loop: CASSFGGRTETQYF. Here the CDR3 DNA reads TGTGCCAGCAGCTTTGGCGGGAGGACTGAGACCCAGTACTTC. Supplemented by reference TRBV11-3 and TRBJ2-5, the full variable domain reads EAGVVQSPRYKIIEKKQPVAFWCNPISGHNTLYWYLQNLGQGPELLIRYENEEAVDDSQLPKDRFSAERLKGVDSTLKIQPAELGDSAVYLCASSFGGRTETQYFGPGTRLLVL.

Regarding this clone: The sample carries other DNA sequences with the same CDR3. The chain uses TRBV19 and TRBJ2-3, with a tentative D call TRBD2 (5 bases). Germline V gene data show CDR1 as LNHDA and CDR2 as SQIVND (reference sequence). Trimming removed 1 base from V and 1 base from J, with 6 bases in between. The CDR3 spans 14 residues. The CDR3 bases are TGTGCCAGTAGTATAGGGGGAGGCACAGATACGCAGTATTTT. This encodes CASSIGGGTDTQYF.

The gene calls are TRBV11-2 and TRBJ1-4, with 9 positions matching TRBD1. This CDR3 has 15 amino acids. J lost 5 bases, V lost 3 bases, and 4 bases had no gene match. Germline V gives CDR1 SGHAT, CDR2 FQNNGV. The CDR3 coding sequence is TGTGCCAGCAGCTTCTCACAGGGGGCGAATGAAAAACTGTTTTTT. This gives the protein CASSFSQGANEKLFF.

V gene TRBV6-4 combines with J gene TRBJ1-2; the match to TRBD1 covers 10 bases. Germline lookup yields CDR1 MRHNA and CDR2 SNTAGT. The V gene end was trimmed by 6 bases and the J gene end by 2 bases; junction bases not matched to a gene: 9. The CDR3 consists of 16 residues. CDR3 in DNA: TGTGCCAGCAGAGTACAAGGGACAGGGGAAAACTATGGCTACACCTTC. Translation: CASRVQGTGENYGYTF.

This sequence joins TRBV28 and TRBJ1-4; possibly TRBD1 for D (5 bases). Germline V CDR1 and CDR2: MDHEN, SYDVKM. This CDR3 is 15 amino acids long. V lost 3 bases, J lost 6 bases, and 14 bases lay in between. The CDR3 spells CASSFILGGDEKLFF. For the CDR3, the DNA is TGTGCCAGCAGTTTCATTCTCGGGGGGGATGAAAAACTGTTTTTT.

With regard to this clone: The sample holds other DNA sequences that translate to the same CDR3. The chain links TRBV5-1 to TRBJ1-4; TRBD1 aligns across 9 bases. The CDR3 is 14 amino acids. Germline CDR1 reads SGHRS; CDR2 reads YFSETQ. Trimming cost V 4 bases and J 7 bases; bases outside gene matches: 5. DNA for the CDR3: TGCGCCAGCAGCGCCGGACAGGGGCGTGAAAAACTGTTTTTT. It encodes CASSAGQGREKLFF. Based on the CDR3 plus reference TRBV5-1 and TRBJ1-4, the full variable domain is KAGVTQTPRYLIKTRGQQVTLSCSPISGHRSVSWYQQTPGQGLQFLFEYFSETQRNKGNFPGRFSGRQFSNSRSEMNVSTLELGDSALYLCASSAGQGREKLFFGSGTQLSVL.

The chain recombines TRBV4-2 with TRBJ1-5, with D possibly matching TRBD1 (6 bases). Germline V gene sequence: CDR1 LGHNA, CDR2 YNFKEQ. This CDR3 comprises 16 residues. V lost 0 bases to trimming and J lost 2 bases, with 11 bases between them. This chain's CDR3 is CASSQDGRGGNQPQHF. CDR3 nucleotides: TGTGCCAGCAGCCAAGATGGCAGGGGAGGCAATCAGCCCCAGCATTTT.

The chain carries TRBV6-5 and TRBJ1-5, with D unresolved. Germline V CDR1 and CDR2: MNHEY, SVGAGI. The CDR3 sequence is 15 residues long. V lost 5 bases and J lost 0, with 11 bases in between. The CDR3 spells CASSLGLNSNQPQHF. CDR3 bases: TGTGCCAGCAGTCTGGGCCTTAATAGCAATCAGCCCCAGCATTTT.

This sequence joins TRBV28 and TRBJ1-1; TRBD1 matches at 7 bases. The V gene's germline CDR1 is MDHEN and CDR2 SYDVKM. The length of the CDR3 is 15 residues. V trimming: 2 bases; J trimming: 6 bases; junction bases outside the gene matches: 9. DNA for the CDR3: TGTGCCAGCAGTTTACAGACAGGGCGGAGATCTGAAGCTTTCTTT. Amino acids: CASSLQTGRRSEAFF.

The rearrangement links TRBV6-2 or TRBV6-3 to TRBJ2-2; 12 nucleotides line up with TRBD2. CDR1 MNHEY and CDR2 SVGEGT come from the germline V gene. After removal of 6 bases from V and 4 bases from J, the junction contained 3 bases not matched to a gene. The CDR3 consists of 15 residues. The CDR3 region has the DNA TGTGCCAGCAGCCCGACTAGCGGGAGCACCGGGGAGCTGTTTTTT. Its translation: CASSPTSGSTGELFF.

The chain couples TRBV14 to TRBJ2-5; D uncertain. Germline loops: CDR1 SGHDN, CDR2 FVKESK. V was pared by 6 bases and J by 5 bases, with 13 bases between. The CDR3 has 13 amino acids. CDR3 sequence reads: CASRSGQWETQYF. The CDR3 bases are TGTGCCAGCAGGAGTGGGCAGTGGGAGACCCAGTACTTC.